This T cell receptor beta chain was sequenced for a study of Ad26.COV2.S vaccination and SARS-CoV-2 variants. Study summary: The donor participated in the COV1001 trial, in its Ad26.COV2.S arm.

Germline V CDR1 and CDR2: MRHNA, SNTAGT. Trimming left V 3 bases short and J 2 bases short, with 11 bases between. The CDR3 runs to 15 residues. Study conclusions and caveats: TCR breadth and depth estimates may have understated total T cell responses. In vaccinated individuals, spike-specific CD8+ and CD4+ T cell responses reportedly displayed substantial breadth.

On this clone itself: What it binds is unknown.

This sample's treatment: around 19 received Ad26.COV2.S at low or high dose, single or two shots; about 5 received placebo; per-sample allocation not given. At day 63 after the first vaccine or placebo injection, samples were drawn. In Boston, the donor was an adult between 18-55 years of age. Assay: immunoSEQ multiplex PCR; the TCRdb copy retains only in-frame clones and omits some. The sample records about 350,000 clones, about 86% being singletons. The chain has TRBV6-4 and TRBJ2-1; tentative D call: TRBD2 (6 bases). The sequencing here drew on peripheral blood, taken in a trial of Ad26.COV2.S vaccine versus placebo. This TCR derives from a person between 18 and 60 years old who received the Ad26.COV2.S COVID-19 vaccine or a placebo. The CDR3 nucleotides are TGTGCCAGCAGTGAATCAGGCGGGACCTACAATGAGCAGTTCTTC. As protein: CASSESGGTYNEQFF.